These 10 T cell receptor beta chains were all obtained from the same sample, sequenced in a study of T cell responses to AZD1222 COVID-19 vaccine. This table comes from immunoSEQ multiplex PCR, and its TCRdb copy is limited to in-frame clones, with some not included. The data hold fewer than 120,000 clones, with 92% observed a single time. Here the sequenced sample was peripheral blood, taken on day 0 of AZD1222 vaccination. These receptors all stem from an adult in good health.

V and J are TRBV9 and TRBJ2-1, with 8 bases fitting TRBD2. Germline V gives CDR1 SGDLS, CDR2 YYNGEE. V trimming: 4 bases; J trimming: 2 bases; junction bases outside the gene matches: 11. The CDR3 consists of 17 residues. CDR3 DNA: TGTGCCAGCAGCTCCCCTCCGAGCGGGGGAACCTACAATGAGCAGTTCTTC. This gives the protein CASSSPPSGGTYNEQFF.

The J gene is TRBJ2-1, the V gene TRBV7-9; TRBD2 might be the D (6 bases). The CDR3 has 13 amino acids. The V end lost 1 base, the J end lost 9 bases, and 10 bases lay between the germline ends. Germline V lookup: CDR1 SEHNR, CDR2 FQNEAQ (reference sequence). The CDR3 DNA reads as TGTGCCAGCAGCTTAGGGACTACCGGTGAGCAGTTCTTC. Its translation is CASSLGTTGEQFF. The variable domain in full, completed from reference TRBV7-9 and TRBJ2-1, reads DTGVSQNPRHKITKRGQNVTFRCDPISEHNRLYWYRQTLGQGPEFLTYFQNEAQLEKSRLLSDRFSAERPKGSFSTLEIQRTEQGDSAMYLCASSLGTTGEQFFGPGTRLTVL.

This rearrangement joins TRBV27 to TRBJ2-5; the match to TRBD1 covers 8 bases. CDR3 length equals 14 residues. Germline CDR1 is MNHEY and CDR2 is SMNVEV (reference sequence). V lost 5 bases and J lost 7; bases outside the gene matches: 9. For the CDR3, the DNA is TGTGCCAGCAGTCTGACAGGGGTGCTTCGGACCCAGTACTTC. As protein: CASSLTGVLRTQYF.

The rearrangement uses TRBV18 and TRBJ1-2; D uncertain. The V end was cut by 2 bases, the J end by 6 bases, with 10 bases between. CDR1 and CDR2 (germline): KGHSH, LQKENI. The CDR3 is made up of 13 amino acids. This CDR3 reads CASSPFKVDGYTF. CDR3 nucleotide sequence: TGTGCCAGCTCACCATTCAAGGTGGATGGCTACACCTTC.

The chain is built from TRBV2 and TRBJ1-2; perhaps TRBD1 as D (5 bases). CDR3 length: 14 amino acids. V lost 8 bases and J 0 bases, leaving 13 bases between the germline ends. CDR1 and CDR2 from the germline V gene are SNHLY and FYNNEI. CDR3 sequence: CASLRQMTNYGYTF. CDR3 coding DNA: TGTGCCAGCTTACGACAGATGACTAACTATGGCTACACCTTC.

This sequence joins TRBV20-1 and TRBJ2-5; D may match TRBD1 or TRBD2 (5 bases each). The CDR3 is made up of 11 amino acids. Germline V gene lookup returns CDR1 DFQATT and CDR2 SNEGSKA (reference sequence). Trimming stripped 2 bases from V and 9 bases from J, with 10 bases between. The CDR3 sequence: CSARTPGPQYF. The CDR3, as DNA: TGCAGTGCTAGAACCCCGGGACCCCAGTACTTC.

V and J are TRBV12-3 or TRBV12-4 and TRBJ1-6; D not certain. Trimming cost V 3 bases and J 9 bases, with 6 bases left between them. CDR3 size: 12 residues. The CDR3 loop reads CASSLRVSPLHF. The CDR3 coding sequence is TGTGCCAGCAGTTTGCGGGTTTCACCCCTCCACTTT.

CDR3 region: CASSLGAGDNQPQHF. For the CDR3, the DNA is TGTGCCAGCAGCTTGGGAGCAGGGGATAATCAGCCCCAGCATTTT. V and J are TRBV7-8 and TRBJ1-5; TRBD1 is a possible D gene (6 bases). The CDR3 runs 15 residues. V gave up 3 bases and J gave up 4 bases, with 13 bases separating them. The germline CDR1 and CDR2 sequences are SGHVS and FQNEAQ.

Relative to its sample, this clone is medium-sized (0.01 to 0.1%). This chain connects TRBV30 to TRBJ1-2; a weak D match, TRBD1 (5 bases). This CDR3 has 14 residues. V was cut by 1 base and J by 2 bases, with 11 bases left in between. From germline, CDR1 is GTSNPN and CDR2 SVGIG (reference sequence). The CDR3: CAWSGDSVNYGYTF. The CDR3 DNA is TGTGCCTGGAGTGGGGACTCCGTCAACTATGGCTACACCTTC.

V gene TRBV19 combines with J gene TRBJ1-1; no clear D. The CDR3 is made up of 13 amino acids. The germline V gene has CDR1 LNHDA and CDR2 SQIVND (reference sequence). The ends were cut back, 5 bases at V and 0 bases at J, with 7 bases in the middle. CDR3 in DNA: TGTGCCAGTAGTCTAGTCCTGAACACTGAAGCTTTCTTT. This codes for CASSLVLNTEAFF.